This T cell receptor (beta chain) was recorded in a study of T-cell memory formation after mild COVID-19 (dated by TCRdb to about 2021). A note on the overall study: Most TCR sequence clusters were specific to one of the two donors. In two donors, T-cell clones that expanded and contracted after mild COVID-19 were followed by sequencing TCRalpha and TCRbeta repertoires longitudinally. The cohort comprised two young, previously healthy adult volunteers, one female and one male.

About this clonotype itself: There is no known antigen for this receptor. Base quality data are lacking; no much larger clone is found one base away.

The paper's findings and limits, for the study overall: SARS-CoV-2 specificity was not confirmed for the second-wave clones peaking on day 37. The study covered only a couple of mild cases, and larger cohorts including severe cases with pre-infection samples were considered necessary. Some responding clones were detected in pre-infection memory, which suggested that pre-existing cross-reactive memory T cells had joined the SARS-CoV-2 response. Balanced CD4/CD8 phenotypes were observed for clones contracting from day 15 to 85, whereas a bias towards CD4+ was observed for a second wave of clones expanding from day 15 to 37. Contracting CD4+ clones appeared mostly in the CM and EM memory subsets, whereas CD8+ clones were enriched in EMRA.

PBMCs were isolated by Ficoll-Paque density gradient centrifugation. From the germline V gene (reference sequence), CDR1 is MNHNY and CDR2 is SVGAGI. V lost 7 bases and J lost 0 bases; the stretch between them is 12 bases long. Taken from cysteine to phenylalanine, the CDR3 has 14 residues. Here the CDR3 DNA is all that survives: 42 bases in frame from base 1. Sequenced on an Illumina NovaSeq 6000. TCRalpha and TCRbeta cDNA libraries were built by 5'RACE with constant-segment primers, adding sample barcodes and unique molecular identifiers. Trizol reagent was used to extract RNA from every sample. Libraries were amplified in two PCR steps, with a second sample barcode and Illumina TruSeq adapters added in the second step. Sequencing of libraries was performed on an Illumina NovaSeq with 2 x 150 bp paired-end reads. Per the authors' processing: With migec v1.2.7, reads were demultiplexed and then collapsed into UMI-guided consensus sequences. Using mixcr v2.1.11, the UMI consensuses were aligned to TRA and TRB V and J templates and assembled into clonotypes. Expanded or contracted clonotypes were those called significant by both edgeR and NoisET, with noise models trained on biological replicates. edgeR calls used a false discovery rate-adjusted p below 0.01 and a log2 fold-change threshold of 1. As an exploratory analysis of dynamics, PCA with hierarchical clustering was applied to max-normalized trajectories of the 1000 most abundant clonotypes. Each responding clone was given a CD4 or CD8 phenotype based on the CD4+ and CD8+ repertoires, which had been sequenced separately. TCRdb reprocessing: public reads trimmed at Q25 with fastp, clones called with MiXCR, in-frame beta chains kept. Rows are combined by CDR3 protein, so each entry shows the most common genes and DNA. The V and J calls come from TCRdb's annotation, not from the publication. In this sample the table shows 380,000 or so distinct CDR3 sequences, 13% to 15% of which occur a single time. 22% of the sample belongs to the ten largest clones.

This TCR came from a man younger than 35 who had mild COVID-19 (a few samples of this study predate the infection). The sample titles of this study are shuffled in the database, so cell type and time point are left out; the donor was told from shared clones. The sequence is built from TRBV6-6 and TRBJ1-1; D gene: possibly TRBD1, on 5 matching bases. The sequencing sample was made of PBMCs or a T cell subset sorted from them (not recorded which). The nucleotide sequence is TGTGCCAGCAACCCGGGACTTATGAACACTGAAGCTTTCTTT. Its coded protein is CASNPGLMNTEAFF.